This T cell receptor beta chain emerged from a study of T cells expressing NK-cell markers. TCRdb re-called the 5' RACE reads and catalogs CDR3 proteins one per entry, DNA excluded. The specimen's table records about 160,000 distinct CDR3 sequences. In the case of this clonotype: The target antigen is unknown.

Germline V gene data show CDR1 as ENHRY and CDR2 as SYGVKD. The CDR3 runs to 14 residues. Notes on the study in general: NKG2C+ dominant clonotypes from over five donors made up roughly 1.0-7.0% of CD8+ T cells.

The TCR sequence derives from a woman between 18 and 70 years old in good health. This sequence joins TRBV10-3 and TRBJ2-7; the D call from TCRdb, TRBD1, cannot be confirmed without DNA. Sequenced sample: blood T cells: a sorted CD56 or NKG2C T cell subset, CD4+ or CD8+ T cells, or bulk PBMC T cells (not recorded which). The CDR3: CAISESRGDYEQYF.